One T cell receptor beta chain is described in this entry. The antigen is unknown. This entry is derived from a study of cytomegalovirus exposure and HLA in healthy donors. Study findings and constraints: Among the most significant clusters, several appeared linked to common viral pathogens in a later analysis.

V trimming: 3 bases; J trimming: 2 bases; junction bases outside the gene matches: 4. Germline V CDR1 and CDR2: LGHNT, FRNRAP. This CDR3 spans 15 amino acids. 60 Vbeta and 13 Jbeta primers were used in PCR. Authors' data handling: Around 80 million unique TCR beta chains, roughly 11 million of them shared, were counted by a later analysis. The data were produced by immunoSEQ multiplex PCR, yet TCRdb's version contains in-frame clones alone and is incomplete. That table supplies the V and J calls and clone size; D and trimming were determined from the DNA. Among 150,000 to 200,000 clones listed, 76% were seen once.

This chain uses TRBV12-5 with TRBJ2-5; 9 bases align to TRBD2. Sequences were obtained from PBMCs. The receptor's source is a female donor in good health and CMV-seronegative. CDR3: CASGFGGGAQETQYF. The CDR3 bases are TGTGCTAGTGGTTTTGGCGGGGGGGCTCAAGAGACCCAGTACTTC.